The next 19 T cell receptor beta chains were all read from a single sample in a study of lymphopenia after photon versus proton radiotherapy. The data were produced by immunoSEQ multiplex PCR, yet TCRdb's version contains in-frame clones alone and is incomplete. Here the sample spans 20,000 to 25,000 clones, about 90% being singletons. This material consisted of peripheral blood, taken from a patient treated with proton-based radiotherapy. Receptors were obtained from a woman aged 70-85 years with pancreatic cancer. Some clones in this sample may be carry-over from other donors' samples.

V and J are TRBV7-9 and TRBJ2-3, with TRBD2 matching over 9 bases. The germline gives CDR1 SEHNR, CDR2 FQNEAQ (reference sequence). V shed 8 bases and J 1 base; nucleotides not matched to a gene: 7. The length of the CDR3 is 15 residues. This CDR3 reads CASGTLAGGTDTQYF. In nucleotides, the CDR3 is TGTGCCAGCGGCACCTTAGCGGGAGGCACAGATACGCAGTATTTT.

The chain has TRBV7-2 and TRBJ1-2, with D hard to call. Germline V gene sequence: CDR1 SGHTA, CDR2 FQGNSA. V was shortened by 3 bases and J by 4 bases, with 12 bases between the two germline ends. This CDR3 contains 14 residues. CDR3 region: CASSLASLAYGYTF. DNA for the CDR3: TGTGCCAGCAGCTTGGCCAGCCTGGCCTATGGCTACACCTTC.

The chain uses TRBV4-3 and TRBJ2-7; 8 bases match TRBD2. Germline lookup yields CDR1 LGHNA and CDR2 YSLEER. The V and J ends lost 4 bases and 8 bases, in that order; junction bases with no gene match: 7. This CDR3 is 13 amino acids long. DNA for the CDR3: TGCGCCAGCAGCCCTGGACTAGCTAGCCAGCAGTACTTC. Translated: CASSPGLASQQYF.

The chain combines TRBV19 with TRBJ1-4; 8 bases match TRBD1. V lost 6 bases to trimming and J lost 4 bases; unmatched junction nucleotides: 4. The CDR3 sequence is 14 residues long. Germline V lookup: CDR1 LNHDA, CDR2 SQIVND (reference sequence). The CDR3 DNA is TGTGCCAGTAGGGGGACAGGCGTTAATGAAAAACTGTTTTTT. Its protein product is CASRGTGVNEKLFF.

The chain combines TRBV5-1 with TRBJ2-7, with D tentatively TRBD1 (6 bases). Trimming cost V 0 bases and J 3 bases, with 7 bases left between them. CDR3 length: 13 amino acids. Germline CDR1 SGHRS, CDR2 YFSETQ. The CDR3 sequence: CASSLARGYEQYF. The DNA for the CDR3 is TGCGCCAGCAGCTTGGCCAGGGGCTACGAGCAGTACTTC.

The rearrangement joins TRBV30 to TRBJ2-7; D not resolved. This CDR3 is built from 11 residues. The germline V gene encodes CDR1 GTSNPN and CDR2 SVGIG (reference sequence). Trimming took 0 bases from V and 5 from J, leaving 5 bases between them. The CDR3 loop is CAWSVPDEQYF. The CDR3 DNA reads as TGTGCCTGGAGTGTACCCGACGAGCAGTACTTC.

The genes are TRBV30 and TRBJ2-3; 7 nucleotides agree with TRBD2. Germline-derived CDR1 and CDR2 are GTSNPN and SVGIG (reference sequence). Trimming cost V 3 bases and J 3 bases; bases outside gene matches: 12. This CDR3 region has 16 residues. CDR3 region: CAWSYGASGATDTQYF. The CDR3 DNA is TGTGCCTGGAGCTATGGGGCTAGCGGAGCTACAGATACGCAGTATTTT.

This clone was seen only once. The rearrangement uses TRBV28 and TRBJ2-1, with D unresolved. Looked up from germline, CDR1 is MDHEN and CDR2 is SYDVKM. Trimming shortened V by 10 bases and J by 4 bases, and 14 bases separated the two germline ends. The CDR3 extends over 13 amino acids. CDR3 in DNA: TGTGCCACCCAGTCGAGGATTTACAATGAGCAGTTCTTC. Translation gives CATQSRIYNEQFF.

The chain has TRBV6-1 and TRBJ1-1; D gene unclear. Trimming cost V 7 bases and J 1 base, with 13 bases left between them. Germline CDR1 and CDR2: MNHNS and SASEGT. The CDR3 covers 14 residues. The CDR3 protein is CASTKALKNTEAFF. The CDR3 nucleotides are TGTGCCAGCACCAAAGCTCTAAAGAACACTGAAGCTTTCTTT.

The chain carries TRBV5-6 and TRBJ2-7; D gene unclear. With 4 bases removed from V and 2 bases from J, the gap between germline ends came to 16 bases. This CDR3 is built from 15 residues. Germline CDR1 SGHDT, CDR2 YYEEEE. CDR3 in DNA: TGTGCCAGCAGCGCGACGGGTAGTAGTGCCTACGAGCAGTACTTC. Protein: CASSATGSSAYEQYF.

This clone was recorded only once. V and J are TRBV7-8 and TRBJ1-5, with D possibly matching TRBD1 (6 bases). The germline V and J ends were trimmed by 1 base and 11 bases, with 9 bases remaining between them. In germline, CDR1 is SGHVS, CDR2 FQNEAQ. The CDR3 covers 12 residues. The CDR3 DNA reads TGTGCCAGCAGCTTAGTCTCAGGGGCCCAGCATTTT. This encodes CASSLVSGAQHF.

For the CDR3, the DNA is TGTGCTAGTGGTTTGTTTGGGGAGACCCAGTACTTC. This gives the protein CASGLFGETQYF. V gene TRBV12-5 combines with J gene TRBJ2-5; D unresolved. CDR1 and CDR2 (germline): LGHNT, FRNRAP. The CDR3 loop spans 12 amino acids. Deletions cut 2 bases from V and 5 bases from J, with 6 bases between. Full variable domain (rest looked up from reference TRBV12-5 and TRBJ2-5): DARVTQTPRHKVTEMGQEVTMRCQPILGHNTVFWYRQTMMQGLELLAYFRNRAPLDDSGMPKDRFSAEMPDATLATLKIQPSEPRDSAVYFCASGLFGETQYFGPGTRLLVL.

The V call is TRBV11-2, the J call TRBJ2-5, with 14 bases identical to TRBD2. Germline assignment: CDR1 SGHAT and CDR2 FQNNGV. The junction had 10 bases not matched to a gene; V was cut back by 5 bases and J by 5 bases. The CDR3 has 17 amino acids. CDR3 amino acids: CASSVGTSGSRGETQYF. For the CDR3, the DNA is TGTGCCAGCAGCGTGGGGACTAGCGGGAGTCGGGGGGAGACCCAGTACTTC.

The V and J genes are TRBV9 and TRBJ2-3, with 9 bases aligning to TRBD2. The CDR3 sequence is 16 residues long. Germline V CDR1 and CDR2: SGDLS, YYNGEE. Trimming took 3 bases from V and 1 from J; bases not matched to a gene: 6. This CDR3 is CASSGGTSPGTDTQYF. CDR3 DNA: TGTGCCAGCAGCGGGGGGACTAGCCCCGGCACAGATACGCAGTATTTT.

The chain uses TRBV7-9 and TRBJ1-4, with unresolved D. The germline gives CDR1 SEHNR, CDR2 FQNEAQ (reference sequence). The CDR3 is 14 residues long. V lost 3 bases, J lost 4 bases, and 9 bases lay in between. The CDR3 region has the DNA TGTGCCAGCAGCTTCCGGGAAGATAATGAAAAACTGTTTTTT. It specifies CASSFREDNEKLFF.

This rearrangement joins TRBV15 to TRBJ1-1; D is uncertain. V gave up 2 bases and J gave up 3 bases, with 13 bases separating them. CDR3 length equals 15 residues. Per germline, CDR1 LNHNV and CDR2 YYDKDF (reference sequence). The chain's CDR3 is CATSRPRALDTEAFF. In DNA, the CDR3 is TGTGCCACCAGCAGACCCCGGGCCCTGGACACTGAAGCTTTCTTT.

The rearrangement joins TRBV23-1 to TRBJ2-7, with 11 bases identical to TRBD2. TRBV23-1 is sorted into the ORF group, with uncertain function. Trimming removed 4 bases from V and 3 bases from J; junction bases left unmatched: 5. The CDR3 sequence is 15 residues long. In nucleotides, the CDR3 is TGCGCCAGCAGTCCCTTAGCGGGAGGGAACTACGAGCAGTACTTC. Its translation is CASSPLAGGNYEQYF.

The V call is TRBV5-1, the J call TRBJ2-7; D remains ambiguous. The germline V gene has CDR1 SGHRS and CDR2 YFSETQ. Trimming took 1 base from V and 1 from J, leaving 6 bases between them. CDR3 length: 13 amino acids. The CDR3 DNA reads as TGCGCCAGCAGCTTGCAAGGGTCCTACGAGCAGTACTTC. Amino acids: CASSLQGSYEQYF.

The chain combines TRBV10-3 with TRBJ1-5; D gene ambiguous. V lost 0 bases and J lost 6, with 15 bases in between. The CDR3 spans 16 residues. Per the germline V gene, CDR1 is ENHRY and CDR2 is SYGVKD. This CDR3 reads CAISESYETKPQPQHF. The DNA for the CDR3 is TGTGCCATCAGTGAGTCGTATGAGACAAAGCCTCAGCCCCAGCATTTT.